The present T cell receptor (beta chain) was sequenced within a study of shared clonotypes between healthy human individuals. Assay: immunoSEQ multiplex PCR; the TCRdb copy retains only in-frame clones and omits some. The sample has approximately 980,000 clones, around 80% seen once. There are 15 residues in the CDR3. V lost 2 bases to trimming and J lost 6 bases; unmatched junction nucleotides: 6. CDR1 is WNHNN, CDR2 SYGVQD, per germline (reference sequence). The sequencing input was memory CD4+ T cells sorted from blood. Subset indicated: CD45RA-negative fraction. The clonotype comes from a man aged 18-30 years in good health. This chain connects TRBV10-1 to TRBJ2-3; the match to TRBD2 covers 9 bases. The CDR3 region is CASSETTAGGDTQYF. For the CDR3, the DNA is TGCGCCAGCAGTGAGACGACAGCGGGGGGTGATACGCAGTATTTT.